Given below is one T cell receptor (beta chain) in context. Its antigen is still unknown. This entry belongs to a study of T cell responses to AZD1222 COVID-19 vaccine. Study findings and constraints: It should be noted that donors were predominantly white British and more often female, and clonal diversity was possibly underestimated.

The CDR3 has 12 amino acids. The ends were cut back, 6 bases at V and 2 bases at J, with 8 bases in the middle. Produced via immunoSEQ multiplex PCR; TCRdb's table is partial and in-frame only. The table has about 190,000 clones, roughly 91% seen once; the top ten hold 0.75% to 1%. V gene TRBV12-3 or TRBV12-4 combines with J gene TRBJ2-7; D unresolved. The source of this sequence is an adult in good health. The input for sequencing was peripheral blood, taken on day 0 of AZD1222 vaccination. This CDR3 reads CASSYMAYEQYF. The CDR3 nucleotides are TGTGCCAGCAGCTACATGGCCTACGAGCAGTACTTC.